This T cell receptor beta chain was sequenced for a study of cytotoxic CD8 clonotypes in ibrutinib-treated CLL (dated by TCRdb to 2020 to 2022). Regarding the complete study: The cohort included around 16 treatment-naive and ten to twelve relapsed/refractory patients; roughly 17 were IGHV unmutated. Patients were still on ibrutinib when every remission and progressive disease sample was collected. Cryopreserved peripheral blood mononuclear cells were obtained prior to treatment, at the time of response, and at either disease progression or sustained remission. Response samples were taken after a median of 12 months on treatment, ranging from about 6 to 40 months. Longitudinal samples were obtainable from 26 of the 86 participants in the trial. Partial responses were observed in approximately 24 patients and complete responses in 2; after a median follow-up of around 64 months, remission was maintained in approximately 15 patients and progression was observed in roughly twelve. On average, each sample yielded roughly 260,000 productive templates and 94,082 productive rearrangements.

Beyond this particular receptor, the publication reports: Public clonotypes were found to be uncommon and were observed to contract or remain stable during treatment; the increase in clonality was shown to reflect expansion of private clonotypes at ibrutinib response. At ibrutinib response clonality went up, during sustained remission it held steady, and at progression it dropped back toward baseline. Baseline clonality exceeded that of age-matched healthy donors and correlated strongly with circulating CD8+ T-cell counts. Sustained-remission and progressing patients did not have matched sampling times, and lymph node repertoires were not examined.

Taken from the germline V gene (reference sequence), the CDR1 and CDR2 loops are MNHNY and SVGAGI. From cysteine to phenylalanine, the CDR3 is 12 amino acids long. Kept here is only the CDR3 DNA, which spans 36 bases and is read in frame from base 1. Deletion took 7 bases off V and 5 bases off J, with a span of 9 bases between the germline ends. This clone was detected a few times. Its specific antigen is unknown. Per-base quality was not reported, and no clone a single base away is much larger than it. A MiSeq instrument was used for deep resolution sequencing, which targeted depths ranging from 1 in 1 million up to 1 in 200,000 T cells, with coverage averaging 10x for each clonotype. TCR beta libraries were generated with the immunoSEQ hsTCRB Kit. The authors' pipeline ran thus. Data were analyzed with ImmunoSEQ Data Assistant and ImmunoSEQ Analyzer, with V, D and J genes assigned per IMGT definitions. Clonality, with values ranging from 0 to 1, was calculated as one minus the normalized Shannon entropy of productive rearrangement frequencies. Only overrepresented clonotypes making up at least 0.05% of the repertoire of each patient were included in the public clonotype analysis. Roughly 13 age-matched healthy donor repertoires from immuneACCESS served as clonality controls. Sourced from immuneACCESS, this table was stored by TCRdb with only in-frame sequences that have V and J called. A share of the clones is absent; for the studies checked, an unresolved V gene accounts for under half, and the remainder has no known explanation. The DNA gave D and trimming, while V, J and clone size come from that table. This sample holds almost 45,000 clones; about 70% were observed only once. About 13% of the sample is held by the ten biggest clonotypes.

The sample's time point label, decoded: 12 to 13 months on ibrutinib. For TCR beta library preparation, roughly 2 micrograms of genomic DNA were extracted from the cryopreserved PBMCs. Longitudinal blood samples from CLL patients on ibrutinib monotherapy were analyzed using high-throughput TCR beta sequencing. The patients were enrolled in a single-center, open-label phase 2 trial of ibrutinib monotherapy. The clonotype originates from a human donor with chronic lymphocytic leukemia. The sample here was PBMCs, taken after 12 months of ibrutinib treatment. The V and J genes are TRBV6-6 and TRBJ2-1; a weak D assignment points to TRBD2 (5 bases agree). The CDR3 reads CASTLEDNEQFF. The DNA is as follows: TGTGCCAGCACCCTGGAGGACAATGAGCAGTTCTTC.